These 23 T cell receptor beta chains came from one sample sequenced in a study of T cell clones after liver transplantation. The data were produced by immunoSEQ multiplex PCR, yet TCRdb's version contains in-frame clones alone and is incomplete. The sample records 99,000 or so clones, around four fifths being singletons. The sequencing here drew on CD4+ T cells from blood, taken before liver transplant. The source is a human donor who received a liver transplant.

CDR3 loop: CASSPGGIQETQYF. The CDR3 DNA reads TGTGCCAGCAGCCCGGGGGGCATCCAAGAGACCCAGTACTTC. The chain employs TRBV28 and TRBJ2-5; D might be TRBD2 (7 bases). The V gene lost 6 bases and the J gene lost 1 base, with 12 bases spanning the gap. Germline V lookup: CDR1 MDHEN, CDR2 SYDVKM. The CDR3 totals 14 residues.

The rearrangement uses TRBV9 and TRBJ2-3; D gene ambiguous. V lost 4 bases to trimming and J lost 1 base, with 10 bases between them. The CDR3 contains 14 residues. Germline V lookup: CDR1 SGDLS, CDR2 YYNGEE. CDR3 nucleotide sequence: TGTGCCAGCAGCCTTCGTTTGGGCACAGATACGCAGTATTTT. This encodes CASSLRLGTDTQYF.

In nucleotides, the CDR3 is TGTGCCAGCAGTTTCCCGGGACAGACTAACAATGAGCAGTTCTTC. It is translated as CASSFPGQTNNEQFF. V is TRBV6-5 and J is TRBJ2-1, with 7 bases identical to TRBD1. Trimming removed 4 bases from V and 5 bases from J; junction bases left unmatched: 8. The CDR3 length is 15 residues. Germline CDR1 is MNHEY and CDR2 is SVGAGI.

The chain employs TRBV6-1 and TRBJ2-1; unclear D gene. V lost 5 bases to trimming and J lost 5 bases, with 10 bases between them. Germline V gene data show CDR1 as MNHNS and CDR2 as SASEGT. The CDR3 loop spans 13 amino acids. CDR3 nucleotide sequence: TGTGCCAGCAGTAGCTCACAACACAATGAGCAGTTCTTC. This gives the protein CASSSSQHNEQFF.

The rearrangement joins TRBV5-1 to TRBJ2-5; 7 bases are shared with TRBD2. CDR1 is SGHRS, CDR2 YFSETQ, per germline. J gave up 5 bases and V 1 base, and 11 bases lay outside the gene matches. CDR3 size: 16 residues. Written as DNA, the CDR3 is TGCGCCAGCAGCTTGAACACCGTGGGAGGGCGGGAGACCCAGTACTTC. It encodes CASSLNTVGGRETQYF.

This chain connects TRBV27 to TRBJ1-2, with D possibly being TRBD1 (6 bases). The CDR3 has 17 residues. Trimming left V 4 bases short and J 3 bases short, with 21 bases between. Germline values: CDR1 MNHEY, CDR2 SMNVEV (reference sequence). CDR3 in DNA: TGTGCCAGCAGTTCTCTCTTTTGGGGGGGCAAGCACTATGGCTACACCTTC. As protein: CASSSLFWGGKHYGYTF.

V is TRBV29-1 and J is TRBJ1-5, with D possibly matching TRBD1 (6 bases). There are 13 residues in the CDR3. Per germline, CDR1 SQVTM and CDR2 ANQGSEA. The V and J ends lost 4 bases and 9 bases respectively, with 16 bases between them. The CDR3 coding sequence is TGCAGCGTTGTGACAGGCCAGGAGGGGCCCCAGCATTTT. Translated, it gives CSVVTGQEGPQHF.

The V gene is TRBV28, the J gene TRBJ2-2; 12 positions match TRBD2. V lost 3 bases to trimming and J lost 4 bases; unmatched junction nucleotides: 3. CDR3 length: 16 amino acids. Germline CDR1 and CDR2: MDHEN and SYDVKM. The CDR3 loop is CASSLLAGGPTGELFF. Written as DNA, the CDR3 is TGTGCCAGCAGTTTGCTAGCGGGAGGGCCCACCGGGGAGCTGTTTTTT.

The gene calls are TRBV5-1 and TRBJ1-1; no definite D call. The germline V and J ends were trimmed by 4 bases and 3 bases, with 10 bases remaining between them. Germline-derived CDR1 and CDR2 are SGHRS and YFSETQ. CDR3 length equals 13 residues. The CDR3 bases are TGCGCCAGCAGCGCCGACGTCGACACTGAAGCTTTCTTT. This gives the protein CASSADVDTEAFF.

The rearrangement uses TRBV28 and TRBJ2-7, with a possible D match to TRBD2 (6 bases). Germline V gives CDR1 MDHEN, CDR2 SYDVKM. Between the trimmed V and J ends, which lost 7 bases and 3 bases, there was a span of 19 bases. The CDR3 loop spans 15 amino acids. Written as DNA, the CDR3 is TGTGCCAGCACCGGAGGGACGCCGGGACGCTACGAGCAGTACTTC. Protein: CASTGGTPGRYEQYF.

This chain joins TRBV5-1 and TRBJ1-5, with D hard to call. This CDR3 is 14 amino acids long. The V gene lost 4 bases and the J gene lost 2 bases, with 10 bases spanning the gap. The germline CDR1 and CDR2 sequences are SGHRS and YFSETQ. The CDR3 sequence is CASSKDGGNQPQHF. The CDR3 DNA reads TGCGCCAGCAGCAAGGACGGAGGCAATCAGCCCCAGCATTTT.

This clone has just a few counts. The J gene is TRBJ2-7, the V gene TRBV6-1, with a weak D call TRBD2 (5 bases). Germline V gives CDR1 MNHNS, CDR2 SASEGT. The CDR3 is 12 residues long. The V gene lost 8 bases and the J gene lost 3 bases, with 11 bases spanning the gap. The CDR3 spells CASLKGLYEQYF. The CDR3 nucleotides read TGTGCCAGCTTGAAAGGACTCTACGAGCAGTACTTC.

The V gene is TRBV28, the J gene TRBJ1-4; possible D gene TRBD1, 5 bases. Trimming removed 6 bases from V and 10 bases from J, with 18 bases in between. This CDR3 has 14 residues. Germline CDR1 MDHEN, CDR2 SYDVKM. CDR3 in DNA: TGTGCCAGCAGGACTCTGGCGCGGGGGGGAAAACTGTTTTTT. Translation gives CASRTLARGGKLFF.

The chain employs TRBV28 and TRBJ2-2; perhaps TRBD2 as D (6 bases). CDR3 length: 15 residues. Trimming removed 6 bases from V and 4 bases from J, with 15 bases in between. The germline gives CDR1 MDHEN, CDR2 SYDVKM. The CDR3 protein is CASRRAGPSTGELFF. CDR3 nucleotides: TGTGCCAGCAGGCGGGCGGGGCCCTCCACCGGGGAGCTGTTTTTT.

The V gene is TRBV7-8, the J gene TRBJ2-7; 7 bases align to TRBD1. This CDR3 has 15 amino acids. The germline V gene encodes CDR1 SGHVS and CDR2 FQNEAQ. The V segment lost 2 bases and the J segment 3 bases; nucleotides outside the gene matches: 7. Written as DNA, the CDR3 is TGTGCCAGCAGCTTAACGGGGACAGTACGCTACGAGCAGTACTTC. Its protein is CASSLTGTVRYEQYF.

Here the CDR3 reads CASSLGTGGVGYTF. In nucleotides, the CDR3 is TGTGCCAGCAGCTTAGGAACAGGGGGAGTGGGCTACACCTTC. This sequence joins TRBV7-6 and TRBJ1-2; 8 bases are a match to TRBD1. The germline gives CDR1 SGHVS, CDR2 FNYEAQ. The CDR3 extends over 14 amino acids. J lost 8 bases, V lost 1 base, and 6 bases had no gene match. Drawing the rest from reference TRBV7-6 and TRBJ1-2, the complete variable domain is GAGVSQSPRYKVTKRGQDVALRCDPISGHVSLYWYRQALGQGPEFLTYFNYEAQQDKSGLPNDRFSAERPEGSISTLTIQRTEQRDSAMYRCASSLGTGGVGYTFGSGTRLTVV.

This chain uses TRBV30 with TRBJ2-5; the D gene is possibly TRBD2 (6 bases). The V and J ends lost 2 bases and 7 bases respectively, with 8 bases between them. Germline values: CDR1 GTSNPN, CDR2 SVGIG (reference sequence). The CDR3 is 11 residues long. The CDR3 is CAWSPGGTQYF. CDR3 DNA sequence: TGTGCCTGGAGTCCCGGGGGGACCCAGTACTTC.

The DNA for the CDR3 is TGCAGCGCAGTTGAATTGGGCGGGAGTTCCTACAATGAGCAGTTCTTC. The encoded protein is CSAVELGGSSYNEQFF. V gene TRBV29-1 combines with J gene TRBJ2-1; 7 bases match TRBD2. CDR1 and CDR2 from the germline V gene are SQVTM and ANQGSEA. V dropped 7 bases and J dropped 1; count of bases not matched to a gene: 13. There are 16 residues in the CDR3.

The V call is TRBV19, the J call TRBJ1-5, with D uncertain. The CDR3 totals 15 residues. CDR1 is LNHDA, CDR2 SQIVND, per germline (reference sequence). V dropped 5 bases and J dropped 11 bases, with 22 bases sitting between them. CDR3 DNA: TGTGCCAGTAGTCCTCCAAGGAGCGGGAGGGCCGCCCAGCATTTT. As protein: CASSPPRSGRAAQHF.

The CDR3 loop reads CATTKGIGETQYF. The CDR3 coding sequence is TGTGCCACCACCAAGGGCATTGGGGAGACCCAGTACTTC. The rearrangement joins TRBV18 to TRBJ2-5; the D is unclear. The CDR3 is 13 amino acids. Germline CDR1 KGHSH, CDR2 LQKENI. V shed 10 bases and J shed 5 bases, with 17 bases lying between them.

Concerning this clone: Germline and junction disagree at one end, which may indicate a read error. This chain uses TRBV5-1 with TRBJ2-2; D is possibly TRBD2 (10 bases). Per the germline V gene, CDR1 is SGHRS and CDR2 is YFSETQ. The CDR3 is made up of 20 amino acids. CDR3 in DNA: TGCGCCAGCAGTTTGGACAGGGGCTTTTCTAGCGGGAGCGGGACCGGGGAGCTGTTTTTT. Translating gives CASSLDRGFSSGSGTGELFF.

This clone was found once. The chain is built from TRBV19 and TRBJ1-5; D unclear. The CDR3 has 13 residues. The germline V gene has CDR1 LNHDA and CDR2 SQIVND (reference sequence). V lost 7 bases and J 5 bases, leaving 12 bases between the germline ends. The DNA of the CDR3 is TGTGCCAGTATGCCGGGGTTGGATCAGCCCCAGCATTTT. Translating gives CASMPGLDQPQHF.

The genes are TRBV11-1 and TRBJ2-1, with D tentatively TRBD2 (5 bases). Per germline, CDR1 SGHAT and CDR2 FQDESV (reference sequence). V lost 0 bases and J 5 bases, leaving 11 bases between the germline ends. The CDR3 has 15 residues. In DNA, the CDR3 is TGTGCCAGCAGCTTAGCGCGGCCCGGGGACAATGAGCAGTTCTTC. Amino acids: CASSLARPGDNEQFF.